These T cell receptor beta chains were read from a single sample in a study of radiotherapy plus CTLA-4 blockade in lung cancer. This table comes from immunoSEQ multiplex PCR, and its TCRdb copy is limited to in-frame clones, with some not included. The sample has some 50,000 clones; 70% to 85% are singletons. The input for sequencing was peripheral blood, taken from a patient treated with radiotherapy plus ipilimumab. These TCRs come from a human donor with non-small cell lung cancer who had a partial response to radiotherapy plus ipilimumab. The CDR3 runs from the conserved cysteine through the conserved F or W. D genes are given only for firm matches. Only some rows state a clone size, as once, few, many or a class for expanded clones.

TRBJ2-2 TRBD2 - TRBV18 CASSPPASGGNTGELFF TGTGCCAGCTCACCACCGGCTAGCGGGGGAAACACCGGGGAGCTGTTTTTT
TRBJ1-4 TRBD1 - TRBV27 CASSLSGTAIQLFF TGTGCCAGCAGTTTATCCGGGACAGCCATACAACTGTTTTTT
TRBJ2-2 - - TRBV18 CASFTGTLGGELFF TGTGCCAGCTTTACCGGGACTCTGGGCGGGGAGCTGTTTTTT
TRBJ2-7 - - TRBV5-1 CASSLGWAGVYEQYF TGCGCCAGCAGCTTGGGCTGGGCAGGGGTCTACGAGCAGTACTTC
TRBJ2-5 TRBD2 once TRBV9 CASSPGGDGTQYF TGTGCCAGCAGCCCGGGGGGGGATGGGACCCAGTACTTC
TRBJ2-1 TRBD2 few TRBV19 CASRGRGEGSYNEQFF TGTGCCAGTAGGGGTAGAGGGGAGGGCTCCTACAATGAGCAGTTCTTC
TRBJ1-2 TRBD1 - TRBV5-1 CASSSPGQMNYGYTF TGCGCCAGCAGCTCCCCGGGACAGATGAACTATGGCTACACCTTC
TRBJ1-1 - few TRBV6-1 CASSPRENTEAFF TGTGCCAGCAGTCCCCGAGAGAACACTGAAGCTTTCTTT
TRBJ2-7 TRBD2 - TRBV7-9 CASSLARAGGHYEQYF TGTGCCAGCAGCCTAGCGCGAGCGGGGGGCCATTACGAGCAGTACTTC
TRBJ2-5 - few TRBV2 CASSVDSSETQYF TGTGCCAGCAGTGTGGACAGCAGCGAGACCCAGTACTTC
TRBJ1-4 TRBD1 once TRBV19 CASSTKQGQGREKLFF TGTGCCAGTAGTACGAAACAGGGACAGGGAAGGGAAAAACTGTTTTTT
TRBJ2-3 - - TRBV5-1 CASSRGGGITDTQYF TGCGCCAGCAGCCGAGGAGGAGGGATCACAGATACGCAGTATTTT
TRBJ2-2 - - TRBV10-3 CAISELLGTGELFF TGTGCCATCAGTGAGTTACTAGGGACCGGGGAGCTGTTTTTT
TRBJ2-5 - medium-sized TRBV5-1 CASSEPPGIQYF TGCGCCAGCAGCGAACCCCCAGGTATCCAGTACTTC
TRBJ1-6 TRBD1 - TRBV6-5 CASKRGRSYNSPLHF TGTGCCAGCAAGAGGGGGCGCTCCTATAATTCACCCCTCCACTTT
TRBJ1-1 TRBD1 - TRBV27 CASSEDRGLDTEAFF TGTGCCAGCAGTGAAGACAGGGGGTTGGACACTGAAGCTTTCTTT
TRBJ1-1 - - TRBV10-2 CASSVRNTEAFF TGCGCCAGCAGTGTGAGGAACACTGAAGCTTTCTTT
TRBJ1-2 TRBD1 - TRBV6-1 CASSEEGARYGYTF TGTGCCAGCAGTGAAGAGGGGGCTCGGTATGGCTACACCTTC
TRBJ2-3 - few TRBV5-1 CASSLEAGKKHTQYF TGCGCCAGCAGCTTGGAGGCAGGGAAGAAACATACGCAGTATTTT
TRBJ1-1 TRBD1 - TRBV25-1 CASSSEGQFAEAFF TGTGCCAGCAGTTCTGAGGGACAGTTCGCTGAAGCTTTCTTT
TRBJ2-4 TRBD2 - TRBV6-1 CASSEESMTSGGIAKNIQYF TGTGCCAGCAGTGAAGAGTCTATGACTAGCGGGGGAATAGCCAAAAACATTCAGTACTTC
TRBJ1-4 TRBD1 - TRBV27 CASSLRGQGGEKLFF TGTGCCAGCAGTTTGAGGGGACAGGGAGGTGAAAAACTGTTTTTT
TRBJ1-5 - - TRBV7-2 CASSLRGMGNQPQHF TGTGCCAGCAGCTTAAGGGGGATGGGCAATCAGCCCCAGCATTTT
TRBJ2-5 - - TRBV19 CASSTGVVETQYF TGTGCCAGTAGTACAGGGGTGGTAGAGACCCAGTACTTC
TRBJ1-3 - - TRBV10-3 CAISGTSSSGNTIYF TGTGCCATCAGTGGGACATCGAGCTCTGGAAACACCATATATTTT
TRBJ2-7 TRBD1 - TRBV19 CASSAQGDYEQYF TGTGCCAGTAGTGCGCAGGGGGACTACGAGCAGTACTTC
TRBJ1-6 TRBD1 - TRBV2 CASSEFGGQSPLHF TGTGCCAGCAGTGAGTTCGGGGGACAGTCACCCCTCCACTTT
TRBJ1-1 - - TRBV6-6 CASSYSGRGPEAFF TGTGCCAGTAGTTACTCGGGCAGGGGACCCGAAGCTTTCTTT
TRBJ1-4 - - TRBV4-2 CASSQEGGNEKLFF TGTGCCAGCAGCCAAGAGGGGGGTAATGAAAAACTGTTTTTT
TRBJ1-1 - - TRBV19 CASSIDWTHNTEAFF TGTGCCAGTAGTATAGACTGGACACATAACACTGAAGCTTTCTTT
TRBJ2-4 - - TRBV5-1 CASSLVAGLNIQYF TGCGCCAGCAGCTTGGTGGCAGGCCTAAACATTCAGTACTTC
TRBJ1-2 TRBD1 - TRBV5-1 CASSEVDRTYGYTF TGCGCCAGCAGCGAGGTGGACAGGACATATGGCTACACCTTC
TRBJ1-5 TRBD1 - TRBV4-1 CASQGDRDNQPQHF TGCGCCAGCCAGGGGGACAGAGACAATCAGCCCCAGCATTTT
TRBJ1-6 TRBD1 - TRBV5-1 CASSLVGTAYNSPLHF TGCGCCAGCAGCTTGGTCGGGACAGCCTATAATTCACCCCTCCACTTT
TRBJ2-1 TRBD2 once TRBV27 CASSLSGGGEGQFF TGTGCCAGCAGTTTATCGGGGGGGGGAGAGGGGCAGTTCTTC
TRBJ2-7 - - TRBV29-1 CSVGQAAYEQYF TGCAGCGTTGGACAGGCAGCCTACGAGCAGTACTTC
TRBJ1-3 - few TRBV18 CASSPPGQGGGNTIYF TGTGCCAGCTCACCACCTGGTCAGGGTGGCGGAAACACCATATATTTT
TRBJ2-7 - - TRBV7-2 CASSLQDSYEQYF TGTGCCAGCAGCCTGCAGGACTCCTACGAGCAGTACTTC
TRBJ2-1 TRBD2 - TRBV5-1 CASSSPLSGGAYNEQFF TGCGCCAGCAGCTCCCCATTAAGCGGGGGCGCCTACAATGAGCAGTTCTTC
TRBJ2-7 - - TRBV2 CASTAGLPTYEQYF TGTGCCAGCACTGCGGGACTGCCTACCTACGAGCAGTACTTC
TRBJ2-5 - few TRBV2 CASSGSRDTEGTQYF TGTGCCAGCAGTGGTTCACGGGACACAGAAGGGACCCAGTACTTC
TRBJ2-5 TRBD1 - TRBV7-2 CASSSDRGVETQYF TGTGCCAGCAGCTCGGACAGGGGAGTGGAGACCCAGTACTTC
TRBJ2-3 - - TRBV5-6 CASIPTSGLDTDTQYF TGTGCCAGCATCCCTACTTCAGGGCTGGACACAGATACGCAGTATTTT
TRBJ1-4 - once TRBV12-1 CASSSLGGSDEKLFF TGTGCCAGCAGCTCCCTAGGGGGTTCGGATGAAAAACTGTTTTTT
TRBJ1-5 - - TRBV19 CASSMEKGDQPQHF TGTGCCAGTAGTATGGAGAAGGGGGATCAGCCCCAGCATTTT
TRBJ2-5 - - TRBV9 CASSVRGYQETQYF TGTGCCAGCAGCGTACGGGGGTACCAAGAGACCCAGTACTTC